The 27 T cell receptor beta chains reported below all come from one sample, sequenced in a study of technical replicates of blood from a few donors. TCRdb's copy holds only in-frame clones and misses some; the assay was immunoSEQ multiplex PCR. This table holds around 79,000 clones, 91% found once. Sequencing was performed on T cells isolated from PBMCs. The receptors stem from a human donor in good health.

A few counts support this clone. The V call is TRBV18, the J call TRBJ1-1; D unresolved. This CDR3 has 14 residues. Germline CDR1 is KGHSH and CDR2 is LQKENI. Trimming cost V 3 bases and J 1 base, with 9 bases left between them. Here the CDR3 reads CASSPDAGNTEAFF. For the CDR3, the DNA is TGTGCCAGCTCACCCGACGCGGGGAACACTGAAGCTTTCTTT.

The CDR3 nucleotides are TGTGCCAGCTCACGAACTAGCGGGAGAGGCGATGAGCAGTTCTTC. Its protein product is CASSRTSGRGDEQFF. The V call is TRBV18, the J call TRBJ2-1, with TRBD2 identical over 11 bases. CDR1 is KGHSH, CDR2 LQKENI, per germline. V lost 4 bases, J lost 8 bases, and 7 bases stayed unmatched. The CDR3 has 15 residues.

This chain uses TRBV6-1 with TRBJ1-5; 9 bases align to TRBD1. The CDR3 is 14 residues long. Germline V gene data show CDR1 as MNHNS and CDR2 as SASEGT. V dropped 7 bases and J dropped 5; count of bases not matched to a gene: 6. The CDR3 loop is CASITGQGDQPQHF. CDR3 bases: TGTGCCAGCATTACGGGACAGGGCGATCAGCCCCAGCATTTT.

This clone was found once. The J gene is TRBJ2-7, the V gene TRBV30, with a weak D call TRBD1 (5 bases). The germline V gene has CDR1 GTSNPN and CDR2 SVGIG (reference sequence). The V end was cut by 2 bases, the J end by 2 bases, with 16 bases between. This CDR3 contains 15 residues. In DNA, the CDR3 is TGTGCCTGGAGTCGCCAAGCGACAGTGCCCTACGAGCAGTACTTC. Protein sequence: CAWSRQATVPYEQYF. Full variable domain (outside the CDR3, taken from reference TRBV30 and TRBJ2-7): SQTIHQWPATLVQPVGSPLSLECTVEGTSNPNLYWYRQAAGRGLQLLFYSVGIGQISSEVPQNLSASRPQDRQFILSSKKLLLSDSGFYLCAWSRQATVPYEQYFGPGTRLTVT.

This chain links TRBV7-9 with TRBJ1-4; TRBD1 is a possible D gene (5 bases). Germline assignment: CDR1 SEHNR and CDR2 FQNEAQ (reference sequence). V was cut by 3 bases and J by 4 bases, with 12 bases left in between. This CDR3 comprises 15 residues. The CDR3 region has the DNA TGTGCCAGCAGCTTTTGGGTACAGGATAATGAAAAACTGTTTTTT. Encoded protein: CASSFWVQDNEKLFF.

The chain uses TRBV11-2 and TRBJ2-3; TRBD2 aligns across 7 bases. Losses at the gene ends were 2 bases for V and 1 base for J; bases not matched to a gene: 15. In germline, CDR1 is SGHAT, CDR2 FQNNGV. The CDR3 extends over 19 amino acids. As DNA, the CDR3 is TGTGCCAGCAGCTTAACGTGGGAGGGCCCCGTATCCGGCACAGATACGCAGTATTTT. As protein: CASSLTWEGPVSGTDTQYF.

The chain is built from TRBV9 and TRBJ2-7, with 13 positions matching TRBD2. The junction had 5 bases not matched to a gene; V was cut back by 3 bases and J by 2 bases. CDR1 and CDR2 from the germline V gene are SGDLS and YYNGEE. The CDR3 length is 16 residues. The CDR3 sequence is CASSATTSGRTYEQYF. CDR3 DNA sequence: TGTGCCAGCAGCGCGACGACTAGCGGGAGGACCTACGAGCAGTACTTC. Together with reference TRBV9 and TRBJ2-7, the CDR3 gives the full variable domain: DSGVTQTPKHLITATGQRVTLRCSPRSGDLSVYWYQQSLDQGLQFLIQYYNGEERAKGNILERFSAQQFPDLHSELNLSSLELGDSALYFCASSATTSGRTYEQYFGPGTRLTVT.

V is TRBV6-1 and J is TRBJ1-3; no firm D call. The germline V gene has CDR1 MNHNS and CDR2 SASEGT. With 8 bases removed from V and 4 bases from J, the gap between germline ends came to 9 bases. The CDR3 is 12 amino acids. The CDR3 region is CASVWLGNTIYF. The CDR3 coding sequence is TGTGCCAGCGTTTGGCTGGGAAACACCATATATTTT.

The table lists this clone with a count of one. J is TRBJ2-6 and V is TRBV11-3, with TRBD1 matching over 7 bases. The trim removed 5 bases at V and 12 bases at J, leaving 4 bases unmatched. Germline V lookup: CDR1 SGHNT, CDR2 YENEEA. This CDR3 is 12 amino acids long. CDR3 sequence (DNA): TGTGCCAGCAGCCCACGGACAGGCGTCCTGACTTTC. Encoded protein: CASSPRTGVLTF.

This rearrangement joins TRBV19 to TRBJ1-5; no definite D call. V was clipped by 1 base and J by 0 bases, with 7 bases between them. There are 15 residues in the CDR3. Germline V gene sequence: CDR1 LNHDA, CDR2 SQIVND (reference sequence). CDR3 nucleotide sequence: TGTGCCAGTAGTATAGTCGGGGATAGCAATCAGCCCCAGCATTTT. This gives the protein CASSIVGDSNQPQHF.

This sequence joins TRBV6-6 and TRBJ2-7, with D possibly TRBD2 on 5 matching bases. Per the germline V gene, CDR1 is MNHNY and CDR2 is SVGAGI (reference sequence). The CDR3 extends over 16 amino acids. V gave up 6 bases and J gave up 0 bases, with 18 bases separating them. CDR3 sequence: CASRPAGRRSSYEQYF. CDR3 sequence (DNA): TGTGCCAGCAGGCCCGCCGGACGGAGGAGCTCCTACGAGCAGTACTTC.

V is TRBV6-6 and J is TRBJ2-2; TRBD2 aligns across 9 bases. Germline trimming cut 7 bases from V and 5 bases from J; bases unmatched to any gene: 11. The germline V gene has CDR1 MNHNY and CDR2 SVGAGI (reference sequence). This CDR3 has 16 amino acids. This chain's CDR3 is CASKRGRASSTGELFF. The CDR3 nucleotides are TGTGCCAGCAAGCGCGGGAGGGCCTCTTCGACCGGGGAGCTGTTTTTT.

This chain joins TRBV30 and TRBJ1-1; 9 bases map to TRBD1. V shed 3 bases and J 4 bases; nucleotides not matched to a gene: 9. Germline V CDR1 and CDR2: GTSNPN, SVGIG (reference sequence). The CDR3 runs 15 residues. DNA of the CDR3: TGTGCCTGGAGGCCGGACCGGGACAGGGTCACTGAAGCTTTCTTT. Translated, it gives CAWRPDRDRVTEAFF.

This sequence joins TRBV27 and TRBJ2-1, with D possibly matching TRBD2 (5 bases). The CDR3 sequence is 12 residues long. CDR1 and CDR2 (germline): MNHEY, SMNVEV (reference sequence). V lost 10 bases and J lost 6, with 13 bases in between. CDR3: CANKEGLNEQFF. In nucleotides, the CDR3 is TGTGCCAACAAAGAGGGCCTCAATGAGCAGTTCTTC.

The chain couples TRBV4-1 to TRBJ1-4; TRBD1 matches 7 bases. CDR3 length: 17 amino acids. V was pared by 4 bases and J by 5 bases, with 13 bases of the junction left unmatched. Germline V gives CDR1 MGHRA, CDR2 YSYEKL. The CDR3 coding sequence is TGCGCCAGCAGCCCGTTAGGCGGGACAGTCATCAATGAAAAACTGTTTTTT. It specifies CASSPLGGTVINEKLFF.

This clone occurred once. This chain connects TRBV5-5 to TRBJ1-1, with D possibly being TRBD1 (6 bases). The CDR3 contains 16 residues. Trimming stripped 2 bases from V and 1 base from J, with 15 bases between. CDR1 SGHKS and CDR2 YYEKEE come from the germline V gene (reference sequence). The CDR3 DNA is TGTGCCAGCAGCTTAAATACAGGGAACTCGAACACTGAAGCTTTCTTT. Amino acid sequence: CASSLNTGNSNTEAFF.

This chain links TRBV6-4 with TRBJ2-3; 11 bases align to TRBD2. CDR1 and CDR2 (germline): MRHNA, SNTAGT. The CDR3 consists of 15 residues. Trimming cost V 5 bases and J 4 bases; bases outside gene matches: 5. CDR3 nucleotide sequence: TGTGCCAGCAGTAAACTAGCGGGGGTATCAGATACGCAGTATTTT. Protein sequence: CASSKLAGVSDTQYF.

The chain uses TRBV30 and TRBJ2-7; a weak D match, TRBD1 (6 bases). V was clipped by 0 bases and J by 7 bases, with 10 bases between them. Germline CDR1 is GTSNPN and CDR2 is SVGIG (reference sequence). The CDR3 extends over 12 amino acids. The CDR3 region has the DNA TGTGCCTGGAGTGTACAGGGTAGGGAGCAGTACTTC. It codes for CAWSVQGREQYF.

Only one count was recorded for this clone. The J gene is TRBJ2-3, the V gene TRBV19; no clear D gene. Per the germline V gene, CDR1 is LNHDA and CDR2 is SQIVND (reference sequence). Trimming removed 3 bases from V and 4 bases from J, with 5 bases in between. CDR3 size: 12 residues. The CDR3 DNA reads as TGTGCCAGTAGTATTTCATCAGATACGCAGTATTTT. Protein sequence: CASSISSDTQYF. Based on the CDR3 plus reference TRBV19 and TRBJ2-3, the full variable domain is DGGITQSPKYLFRKEGQNVTLSCEQNLNHDAMYWYRQDPGQGLRLIYYSQIVNDFQKGDIAEGYSVSREKKESFPLTVTSAQKNPTAFYLCASSISSDTQYFGPGTRLTVL.

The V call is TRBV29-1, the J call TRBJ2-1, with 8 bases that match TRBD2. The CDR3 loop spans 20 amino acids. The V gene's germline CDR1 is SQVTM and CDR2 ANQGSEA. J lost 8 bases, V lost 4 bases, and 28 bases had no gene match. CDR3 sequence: CSVVEIGGDPGLGLFDEQFF. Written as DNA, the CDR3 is TGCAGCGTTGTAGAGATCGGCGGAGATCCGGGACTAGGCCTGTTCGATGAGCAGTTCTTC.

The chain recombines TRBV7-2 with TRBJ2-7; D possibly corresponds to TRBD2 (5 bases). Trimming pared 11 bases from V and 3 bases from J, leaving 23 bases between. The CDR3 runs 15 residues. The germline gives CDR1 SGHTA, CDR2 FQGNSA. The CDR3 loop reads CASRGGRQSVYEQYF. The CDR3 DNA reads TGTGCCTCACGCGGAGGCAGACAATCCGTCTACGAGCAGTACTTC.

The CDR3 nucleotides are TGTGCCAGCAGCTTGATGACAGGGAGATCCACGGGGCTGTTTTTT. Its protein product is CASSLMTGRSTGLFF. The V gene is TRBV5-4, the J gene TRBJ2-2; TRBD1 matches at 7 bases. J was trimmed by 13 bases and V by 1 base; bases with no gene match: 13. The CDR3 extends over 15 amino acids. CDR1 is SGHNT and CDR2 is YYREEE in the germline V gene (reference sequence).

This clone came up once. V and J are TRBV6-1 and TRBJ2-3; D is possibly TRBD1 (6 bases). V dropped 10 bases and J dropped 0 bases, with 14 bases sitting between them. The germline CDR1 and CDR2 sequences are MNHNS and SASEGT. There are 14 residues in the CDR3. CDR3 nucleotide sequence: TGTGCCACCGCGCTGACAGGCAGCACAGATACGCAGTATTTT. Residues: CATALTGSTDTQYF.

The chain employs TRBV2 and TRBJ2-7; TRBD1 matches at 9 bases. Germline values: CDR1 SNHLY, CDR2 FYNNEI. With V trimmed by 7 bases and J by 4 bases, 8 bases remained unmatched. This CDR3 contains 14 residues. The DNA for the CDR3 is TGTGCCAGCATGACAGGGGGGGATCGGTACGAGCAGTACTTC. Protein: CASMTGGDRYEQYF. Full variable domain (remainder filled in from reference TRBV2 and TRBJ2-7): EPEVTQTPSHQVTQMGQEVILRCVPISNHLYFYWYRQILGQKVEFLVSFYNNEISEKSEIFDDQFSVERPDGSNFTLKIRSTKLEDSAMYFCASMTGGDRYEQYFGPGTRLTVT.

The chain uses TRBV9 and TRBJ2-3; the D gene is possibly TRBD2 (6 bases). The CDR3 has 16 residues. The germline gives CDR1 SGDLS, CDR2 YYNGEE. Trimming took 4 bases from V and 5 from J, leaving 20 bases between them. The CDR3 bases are TGTGCCAGCAGCTCCGAGGGGAGGCCCCGAGGAGATACGCAGTATTTT. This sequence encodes CASSSEGRPRGDTQYF. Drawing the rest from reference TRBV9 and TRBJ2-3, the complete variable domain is DSGVTQTPKHLITATGQRVTLRCSPRSGDLSVYWYQQSLDQGLQFLIQYYNGEERAKGNILERFSAQQFPDLHSELNLSSLELGDSALYFCASSSEGRPRGDTQYFGPGTRLTVL.

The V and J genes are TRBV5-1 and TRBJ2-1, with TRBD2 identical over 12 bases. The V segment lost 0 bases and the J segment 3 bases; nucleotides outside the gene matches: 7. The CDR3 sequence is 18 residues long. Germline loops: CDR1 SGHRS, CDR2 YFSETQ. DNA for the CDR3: TGCGCCAGCAGCTTGGCTCGGACTAGCGGGATTATCTACAATGAGCAGTTCTTC. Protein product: CASSLARTSGIIYNEQFF.

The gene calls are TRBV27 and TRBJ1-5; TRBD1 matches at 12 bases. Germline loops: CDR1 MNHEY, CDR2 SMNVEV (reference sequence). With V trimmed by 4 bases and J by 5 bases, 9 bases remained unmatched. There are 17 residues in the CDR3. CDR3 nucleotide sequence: TGTGCCAGCAGTTCTGGGACAGGGGGCATACGGGATCAGCCCCAGCATTTT. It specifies CASSSGTGGIRDQPQHF.